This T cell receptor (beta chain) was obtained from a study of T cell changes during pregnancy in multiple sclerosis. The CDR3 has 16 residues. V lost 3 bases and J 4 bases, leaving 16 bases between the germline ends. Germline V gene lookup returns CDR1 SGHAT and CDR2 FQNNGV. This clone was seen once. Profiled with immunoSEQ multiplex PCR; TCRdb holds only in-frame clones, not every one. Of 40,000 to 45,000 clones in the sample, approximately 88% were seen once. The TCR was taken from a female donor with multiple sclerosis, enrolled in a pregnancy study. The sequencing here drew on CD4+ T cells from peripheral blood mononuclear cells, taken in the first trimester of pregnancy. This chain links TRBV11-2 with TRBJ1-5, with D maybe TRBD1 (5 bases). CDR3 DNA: TGTGCCAGCAGCTTCAGTGGGGGGGGTGCTAATCAGCCCCAGCATTTT. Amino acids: CASSFSGGGANQPQHF.